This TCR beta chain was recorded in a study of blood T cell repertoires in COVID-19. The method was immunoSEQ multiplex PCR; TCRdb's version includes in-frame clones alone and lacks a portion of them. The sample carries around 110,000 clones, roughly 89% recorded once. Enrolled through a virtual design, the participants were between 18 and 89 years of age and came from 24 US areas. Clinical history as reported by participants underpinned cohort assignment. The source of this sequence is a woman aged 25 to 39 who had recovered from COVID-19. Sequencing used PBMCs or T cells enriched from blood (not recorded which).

The CDR3 sequence is CASSNRLAGPLGEQFF. CDR3 DNA: TGTGCCAGCAGCAACCGACTAGCGGGCCCCCTTGGGGAGCAGTTCTTC. This rearrangement joins TRBV9 to TRBJ2-1; 10 positions agree with TRBD2. CDR1 is SGDLS, CDR2 YYNGEE, per germline. Unmatched junction bases numbered 14, after V lost 4 bases and J lost 10 bases. This CDR3 spans 16 amino acids. The full variable domain, with the rest looked up from reference TRBV9 and TRBJ2-1, is DSGVTQTPKHLITATGQRVTLRCSPRSGDLSVYWYQQSLDQGLQFLIQYYNGEERAKGNILERFSAQQFPDLHSELNLSSLELGDSALYFCASSNRLAGPLGEQFFGPGTRLTVL.